The source of this T cell receptor (beta chain) is a study of T cell changes during pregnancy in multiple sclerosis. Only in-frame clones appear in the TCRdb table, and some are missing; sequencing was by immunoSEQ multiplex PCR. The sample consists of under 95,000 clones, over 80% of them appearing once. Trimming removed 0 bases from V and 4 bases from J; junction bases left unmatched: 4. The CDR3 has 17 residues. Germline CDR1 is LNHNV and CDR2 is YYDKDF (reference sequence). Sequences were derived from CD4+ T cells from peripheral blood mononuclear cells, sampled before pregnancy. This chain connects TRBV15 to TRBJ1-5; 12 nucleotides agree with TRBD1. This TCR derives from a female donor with multiple sclerosis, enrolled in a pregnancy study. The CDR3 here is CATSRDRGQGANQPQHF. In DNA, the CDR3 is TGTGCCACCAGCAGAGATCGGGGACAGGGGGCAAATCAGCCCCAGCATTTT.